Listed here are 4 T cell receptor beta chains from one sample, sequenced in a study of naive and memory T cell subsets. The beta constant-region primer was an equimolar mix of two oligonucleotides covering TRBC1 and TRBC2. TCRdb reprocessed the UMI-ligation and nested PCR reads via MiXCR and lists one record per CDR3 protein. The sample includes about 5,000 distinct CDR3 sequences, around 6.9% seen only once; the top ten take 83%. The sequenced sample consisted of CD4+ TEMRA cells from blood. The subset here: effector memory re-expressing CD45RA, CD45RA+ CD27-. These receptors came from a human donor in good health.

At least ten counts were recorded for this clonotype. The CDR3 DNA follows: TGCAGCGTTGCGAAAACAGGGACCTACGAGCAGTACTTC. Translated: CSVAKTGTYEQYF. V and J are TRBV29-1 and TRBJ2-7; D might be TRBD1 (6 bases). CDR3 size: 13 residues. V lost 4 bases, J lost 2 bases, and 12 bases lay in between. Germline-derived CDR1 and CDR2 are SQVTM and ANQGSEA.

This clonotype came up many times. This chain connects TRBV29-1 to TRBJ1-1; no reliable D call. Trimming left V 2 bases short and J 1 base short, with 8 bases between. Germline V gives CDR1 SQVTM, CDR2 ANQGSEA. This CDR3 region has 13 residues. CDR3 bases: TGCAGCGTTGAAAGGCAGCAGAACACTGAAGCTTTCTTT. Its translation: CSVERQQNTEAFF.

This clonotype was recorded many times. This rearrangement joins TRBV25-1 to TRBJ1-2, with a tentative D call TRBD1 (6 bases). V was clipped by 8 bases and J by 5 bases, with 21 bases between them. The CDR3 runs to 15 residues. The germline CDR1 and CDR2 sequences are MGHDK and SYGVNS. CDR3 sequence reads: CASQIAGAGMYGYTF. The CDR3 region has the DNA TGTGCCAGCCAAATTGCAGGGGCCGGAATGTATGGCTACACCTTC.

This rearrangement joins TRBV18 to TRBJ1-5, with 9 bases lining up with TRBD1. This CDR3 region has 15 residues. CDR1 KGHSH and CDR2 LQKENI come from the germline V gene. J was trimmed by 2 bases and V by 3 bases; bases with no gene match: 2. Written as DNA, the CDR3 is TGTGCCAGCTCACCGGACAGGGGAGGCAATCAGCCCCAGCATTTT. Translated: CASSPDRGGNQPQHF.